Sequencing of this T cell receptor (beta chain) was carried out in a study of long-term antiretroviral therapy in people with HIV (dated by TCRdb to between 2022 and 2023). As for the study more broadly: Collection of the earliest samples took place about a decade ahead of the 2015 WHO recommendation for immediate ART, at a time when ART was typically delayed until CD4 counts fell. From some 30 adults with confirmed HIV infection, the cohort provided around 180 cryopreserved PBMC samples, gathered serially across a mean of around 6 years (range 1-12). Whether ART initiation and durable HIV suppression were associated with changes in peripheral blood TRB repertoire composition and diversity was tested in a retrospective serial study. Among the 30 to 35 participants with HIV, eleven to twelve were female. Test extractions of a monoclonal T-cell line alongside 30 or so polyclonal samples showed no cross-contamination during QIAcube processing. Paper-wide results and their limitations: A significant increase in TRB diversity was found to be associated with ART initiation, although TRB diversity was observed to remain significantly below that of transplant donor controls even after long-term ART. Expanded TRB clones identified before ART initiation dominated the repertoire across all time points, though the dominance fluctuated and decreased in many PLHIV after ART. The samples were dated from the mid-2000s to the late 2010s, and the ART regimens that were used may be less effective than current ART regimens. Limited PBMC availability meant only the TCR beta chain was sequenced, without alpha chain pairing. Unsorted PBMC were profiled instead of sorted CD4+ and CD8+ T cells because pre-ART samples had limited cell numbers. Inferences about post-ART repertoire changes are limited because no data were available on ART adherence, viral resistance or therapy changes. Compared with controls, HIV repertoires had narrower CDR3 length ranges, and the network structure pointed to an antigen-experienced repertoire that shifted only slightly toward naive after ART.

CDR1 and CDR2 (SEHNR, FQNEAQ) derive from the germline V gene (reference sequence). From cysteine to phenylalanine, the CDR3 is 13 amino acids long. Of all the DNA, just the CDR3 is kept, 39 bases in frame from base 1. Cut back by 4 bases and 2 bases, the V and J ends lie 5 bases apart. Sequencing of the TRB variable region was done with the immunoSEQ hsTCRB v3.0 assay at survey level resolution. The target sequencing depth for TRB was about 40,000-55,000 T-cell genomes per sample. An Illumina MiSeq with a v3 150-cycle kit was used to sequence the pooled TRB libraries. The authors' pipeline ran thus. Analysis of repertoires was carried out in R inside a reproducible Nextflow workflow spanning QC, data transformation and analysis. LymphoSeq2, an R package for AIRR-Seq data exploration, was used to implement custom analyses. Four samples that yielded fewer than 5000 total TRB sequences were excluded, so that some 190 HIV repertoires were analyzed. Of the 188 retained HIV repertoires, about 59 were collected before and 129 after ART initiation. Each repertoire was downsampled to 5000 TRB nucleotide sequences, and summary statistics were averaged across 100 downsampling iterations. TRB sequences were retained for analysis only if CDR3 regions of at least seven amino acids were present. A Shannon entropy-derived clonality score and the Gini coefficient were used to measure diversity. In the repertoire networks, any two of the top 5000 CDR3 amino acid sequences were connected whenever the two sequences differed by an edit distance of one. Antigen specificity groups and MHC restriction were predicted for TRB CDR3 amino acid sequences with GLIPH2. Known CMV, EBV, HIV or tissue antigen associations were flagged by matching CDR3 amino acid sequences against VDJdb and McPAS-TCR. Pre-ART, post-ART and control groups were compared with Wilcoxon signed-rank tests and Holm-Bonferroni correction. TCRdb provides this immuneACCESS table in a form limited to in-frame rearrangements. Some clones are lacking; in checked studies, under half of them reflect an unresolved V gene, and why the rest are absent is not known. V and J calls and clone size are those listed in that table; D and trimming were worked out from the DNA. The sample has around 37,000 clones on record, 65% to 90% of them singletons. Of the sample, 3.5% to 5% falls within the top ten clones.

Inclusion was restricted to participants for whom at least one PBMC sample before ART initiation and at least two post-ART samples were available. Every participant with HIV received treatment in the United States of America. Before DNA extraction, cryopreserved samples of about 0.95-10 million PBMC were thawed and washed. At the time of the earliest PBMC sample, participants with HIV were aged between roughly 23 and 60 years. Each participant contributed PBMC samples from 1-4 timepoints before ART initiation and 2-8 timepoints after ART initiation, with a median of 7 samples. Serial HIV viral load, CD4+ T-cell count, ART history and demographic data were obtained for every participant. Genomic DNA was extracted from unsorted PBMC with a Qiagen kit on a QIAcube, with processing performed in batches of 12 samples. Note on this clone: The clone's antigen remains unknown. Per-base quality was not reported, and no clone a single base away is much larger than it.

The TCR was taken from a young man with HIV. The chain employs TRBV7-9 and TRBJ2-2, with no D gene named confidently. The sample here was unsorted PBMCs, taken around 3.3 years after starting antiretroviral therapy. The DNA reads TGTGCCAGCAGCTCGATAAACACCGGGGAGCTGTTTTTT. Protein translation: CASSSINTGELFF.